Shown below are 32 T cell receptor beta chains from a single sample sequenced in a study of blood T cell repertoires in COVID-19. Profiling relied on immunoSEQ multiplex PCR, and the TCRdb table lists in-frame clones only, not all of them. The sample includes about 140,000 clones, approximately 79% of them seen just once. Sequencing input: PBMCs or T cells enriched from blood (not recorded which). Receptors were obtained from a woman in her forties or fifties who had recovered from COVID-19.

The V call is TRBV27, the J call TRBJ2-2; D may be TRBD1 (6 bases). The CDR3 is made up of 14 amino acids. Germline-derived CDR1 and CDR2 are MNHEY and SMNVEV (reference sequence). The V end was cut by 6 bases, the J end by 1 base, with 9 bases between. In DNA, the CDR3 is TGTGCCAGCAGGTGGACAGAGAACACCGGGGAGCTGTTTTTT. This gives the protein CASRWTENTGELFF.

The chain carries TRBV7-9 and TRBJ2-5; 7 bases line up with TRBD1. CDR1 is SEHNR and CDR2 is FQNEAQ in the germline V gene (reference sequence). Trimming removed 5 bases from V and 4 bases from J; junction bases left unmatched: 4. This CDR3 spans 13 amino acids. Here the CDR3 reads CASSIRTGETQYF. The CDR3 coding sequence is TGTGCCAGCAGCATCCGGACAGGAGAGACCCAGTACTTC.

About this clone itself: Other DNA sequences in this specimen translate into the identical CDR3. V usage is TRBV9 and J usage is TRBJ1-5; TRBD1 might be the D (5 bases). V was clipped by 0 bases and J by 2 bases, with 9 bases between them. The CDR3 runs 15 residues. CDR1 is SGDLS, CDR2 YYNGEE, per germline. CDR3 sequence: CASSVEGDGNQPQHF. CDR3 DNA sequence: TGTGCCAGCAGCGTAGAAGGGGATGGCAATCAGCCCCAGCATTTT. The full variable domain, completed using reference TRBV9 and TRBJ1-5, is DSGVTQTPKHLITATGQRVTLRCSPRSGDLSVYWYQQSLDQGLQFLIQYYNGEERAKGNILERFSAQQFPDLHSELNLSSLELGDSALYFCASSVEGDGNQPQHFGDGTRLSIL.

The chain carries TRBV14 and TRBJ2-1; 8 nucleotides match TRBD2. Germline V lookup: CDR1 SGHDN, CDR2 FVKESK. The CDR3 extends over 16 amino acids. V lost 0 bases and J lost 8; bases outside the gene matches: 9. The chain's CDR3 is CASSQDWRGVFDEQFF. CDR3 nucleotide sequence: TGTGCCAGCAGCCAAGATTGGCGGGGGGTTTTTGATGAGCAGTTCTTC. Complete variable domain (other parts from reference TRBV14 and TRBJ2-1): EAGVTQFPSHSVIEKGQTVTLRCDPISGHDNLYWYRRVMGKEIKFLLHFVKESKQDESGMPNNRFLAERTGGTYSTLKVQPAELEDSGVYFCASSQDWRGVFDEQFFGPGTRLTVL.

This chain connects TRBV9 to TRBJ2-5, with 9 bases identical to TRBD1. CDR3 length equals 14 residues. The germline V gene has CDR1 SGDLS and CDR2 YYNGEE. V shed 4 bases, J shed 10 bases, and the junction held 11 bases outside the gene matches. For the CDR3, the DNA is TGTGCCAGCAGCACGACAGGGGGTAGTGGGGTCCAGTACTTC. It codes for CASSTTGGSGVQYF.

The chain employs TRBV19 and TRBJ2-2; possibly TRBD1 for D (6 bases). V was cut by 4 bases and J by 6 bases, with 15 bases left in between. CDR3 length: 15 residues. Germline-derived CDR1 and CDR2 are LNHDA and SQIVND (reference sequence). The CDR3 is CASSTTGFLSGELFF. The CDR3, as DNA: TGTGCCAGTAGTACAACAGGGTTCCTTTCCGGGGAGCTGTTTTTT.

This clone has a single count. The V gene is TRBV28, the J gene TRBJ2-2; TRBD2 matches at 14 bases. V lost 11 bases, J lost 6 bases, and 17 bases stayed unmatched. This CDR3 is 18 amino acids long. Germline V gene lookup returns CDR1 MDHEN and CDR2 SYDVKM. In DNA, the CDR3 is TGTGCCGAACAGGGGGCGCGAGGACTAGCGGGAGGCGCCGGGGAGCTGTTTTTT. Translating gives CAEQGARGLAGGAGELFF. The full variable domain, its missing parts supplied by reference TRBV28 and TRBJ2-2, is DVKVTQSSRYLVKRTGEKVFLECVQDMDHENMFWYRQDPGLGLRLIYFSYDVKMKEKGDIPEGYSVSREKKERFSLILESASTNQTSMYLCAEQGARGLAGGAGELFFGEGSRLTVL.

The chain carries TRBV19 and TRBJ2-5; 9 bases map to TRBD1. The CDR3 spans 15 residues. J was trimmed by 2 bases and V by 4 bases; bases with no gene match: 5. Germline V gene data show CDR1 as LNHDA and CDR2 as SQIVND (reference sequence). The CDR3, as DNA: TGTGCCAGTAGTACGACCGGGACAGGGCAAGAGACCCAGTACTTC. As protein: CASSTTGTGQETQYF.

The chain joins TRBV11-3 to TRBJ1-2; TRBD1 agrees at 7 bases. The CDR3 contains 15 residues. Germline CDR1 is SGHNT and CDR2 is YENEEA. After removal of 8 bases from V and 4 bases from J, the junction contained 13 bases not matched to a gene. Written as DNA, the CDR3 is TGTGCCAGCGGTTCCTCCGGGACAGACATCTATGGCTACACCTTC. As protein: CASGSSGTDIYGYTF.

The chain is built from TRBV5-1 and TRBJ1-2; 7 nucleotides agree with TRBD1. With V trimmed by 4 bases and J by 4 bases, 7 bases remained unmatched. Germline V gene sequence: CDR1 SGHRS, CDR2 YFSETQ. The CDR3 totals 14 residues. The CDR3 DNA sequence: TGCGCCAGCAGCCCCGAGCCAGGGGGCTATGGCTACACCTTC. Residues: CASSPEPGGYGYTF.

The rearrangement links TRBV27 to TRBJ2-7, with TRBD2 identical over 7 bases. Germline values: CDR1 MNHEY, CDR2 SMNVEV (reference sequence). The CDR3 runs 15 residues. The V segment lost 0 bases and the J segment 2 bases; nucleotides outside the gene matches: 4. CDR3 loop: CASSLSGGKAYEQYF. The CDR3 DNA is TGTGCCAGCAGTTTATCCGGGGGGAAGGCCTACGAGCAGTACTTC.

The count of this clone is one. This rearrangement joins TRBV29-1 to TRBJ2-5; D may be TRBD2 (6 bases). The CDR3 is 14 amino acids. Trimming cost V 3 bases and J 5 bases, with 16 bases left between them. Germline CDR1 SQVTM, CDR2 ANQGSEA. The CDR3 DNA follows: TGCAGCGTTGACGCCTGGGGGGAACGGGAGACCCAGTACTTC. Translating it yields CSVDAWGERETQYF. The whole variable domain, remainder taken from reference TRBV29-1 and TRBJ2-5, is SAVISQKPSRDICQRGTSLTIQCQVDSQVTMMFWYRQQPGQSLTLIATANQGSEATYESGFVIDKFPISRPNLTFSTLTVSNMSPEDSSIYLCSVDAWGERETQYFGPGTRLLVL.

This chain connects TRBV2 to TRBJ2-1; 10 nucleotides line up with TRBD2. With 10 bases clipped from V and 1 base from J, the junction kept 10 bases outside the gene matches. This CDR3 region has 16 residues. Germline values: CDR1 SNHLY, CDR2 FYNNEI. CDR3 DNA sequence: TGTGCCACCCGTCTATCTAGCGGGAGTTCCTACAATGAGCAGTTCTTC. Protein sequence: CATRLSSGSSYNEQFF. The full variable domain, rest sourced from reference TRBV2 and TRBJ2-1, is EPEVTQTPSHQVTQMGQEVILRCVPISNHLYFYWYRQILGQKVEFLVSFYNNEISEKSEIFDDQFSVERPDGSNFTLKIRSTKLEDSAMYFCATRLSSGSSYNEQFFGPGTRLTVL.

The genes are TRBV20-1 and TRBJ2-7; 9 nucleotides match TRBD2. Germline V CDR1 and CDR2: DFQATT, SNEGSKA (reference sequence). J lost 6 bases, V lost 3 bases, and 6 bases had no gene match. This CDR3 region has 13 residues. CDR3 amino acids: CSASYASGTEQYF. CDR3 DNA: TGCAGTGCTAGTTACGCTAGCGGGACCGAGCAGTACTTC.

The gene calls are TRBV3-1 (or the pseudogene TRBV3-2) and TRBJ2-2; 9 nucleotides align to TRBD1. J lost 6 bases, V lost 1 base, and 6 bases had no gene match. The CDR3 has 16 residues. In germline, CDR1 is LGHDT, CDR2 YNNKEL (reference sequence). The CDR3 here is CASSQAGTGSPGELFF. The CDR3 DNA is TGTGCCAGCAGCCAAGCCGGGACAGGGAGTCCCGGGGAGCTGTTTTTT.

This clone was picked up one time. The chain couples TRBV21-1 to TRBJ2-3; TRBD2 was called by the table and not checked on the DNA. TRBV21-1 is a recognized pseudogene. The CDR3 loop spans 16 amino acids. CDR3 residues: CASSKIPVGLTDTQYF. The CDR3 region has the DNA TGTGCCAGCAGCAAAATCCCGGTTGGTCTCACAGATACGCAGTATTTT.

This clone was detected a few times. The V gene is TRBV11-1, the J gene TRBJ1-2; D is perhaps TRBD1 (5 bases). Trimming stripped 3 bases from V and 4 bases from J, with 12 bases between. The CDR3 runs to 14 residues. Germline CDR1 is SGHAT and CDR2 is FQDESV (reference sequence). CDR3 nucleotide sequence: TGTGCCAGCAGCTTCGCAGGGCCTCCCTATGGCTACACCTTC. Protein sequence: CASSFAGPPYGYTF. Filled out from reference TRBV11-1 and TRBJ1-2, the complete variable domain reads EAEVAQSPRYKITEKSQAVAFWCDPISGHATLYWYRQILGQGPELLVQFQDESVVDDSQLPKDRFSAERLKGVDSTLKIQPAELGDSAMYLCASSFAGPPYGYTFGSGTRLTVV.

The chain combines TRBV5-1 with TRBJ1-2; D is ambiguous. CDR3 length: 15 residues. Germline-derived CDR1 and CDR2 are SGHRS and YFSETQ. Trimming removed 0 bases from V and 5 bases from J, with 14 bases in between. Here the CDR3 reads CASSLDGSAGYGYTF. As DNA, the CDR3 is TGCGCCAGCAGCTTGGACGGCAGTGCGGGGTATGGCTACACCTTC. The full variable domain, in which reference TRBV5-1 and TRBJ1-2 provide the parts outside the CDR3, is KAGVTQTPRYLIKTRGQQVTLSCSPISGHRSVSWYQQTPGQGLQFLFEYFSETQRNKGNFPGRFSGRQFSNSRSEMNVSTLELGDSALYLCASSLDGSAGYGYTFGSGTRLTVV.

In regard to this clone: Other DNA sequences in the same sample also yield this CDR3. The CDR3 region has the DNA TGTGCCAGCAGCGTAGCTGGACATAACAATGAGCAGTTCTTC. Amino acids: CASSVAGHNNEQFF. The chain uses TRBV9 and TRBJ2-1; D possibly corresponds to TRBD1 (5 bases). Trimming took off 0 bases at V and 5 bases at J, with 9 bases between the two ends. The V gene's germline CDR1 is SGDLS and CDR2 YYNGEE. This CDR3 has 14 amino acids.

CDR3 nucleotide sequence: TGTGCCAGCAGTGACGGGGTTTCACCCCTCCACTTT. Its protein product is CASSDGVSPLHF. The rearrangement links TRBV25-1 to TRBJ1-6, with no clear D. The germline V and J ends were trimmed by 3 bases and 9 bases, with 6 bases remaining between them. The CDR3 totals 12 residues. Germline CDR1 is MGHDK and CDR2 is SYGVNS.

The rearrangement links TRBV5-1 to TRBJ1-5, with D unresolved. Per the germline V gene, CDR1 is SGHRS and CDR2 is YFSETQ. Trimming cost V 0 bases and J 2 bases, with 6 bases left between them. The CDR3 loop spans 14 amino acids. CDR3 sequence (DNA): TGCGCCAGCAGCTTGGACGGGGGCAATCAGCCCCAGCATTTT. Translation gives CASSLDGGNQPQHF.

The genes are TRBV27 and TRBJ2-1; 11 bases are shared with TRBD2. Germline V gives CDR1 MNHEY, CDR2 SMNVEV (reference sequence). The length of the CDR3 is 14 residues. After removal of 10 bases from V and 1 base from J, the junction contained 3 bases not matched to a gene. The CDR3 spells CATRLAGSYNEQFF. DNA of the CDR3: TGTGCCACCCGACTAGCGGGGTCCTACAATGAGCAGTTCTTC.

CDR3 amino acids: CASSREGTRLGEQYF. Here the CDR3 DNA reads TGTGCCAGCAGCCGGGAGGGGACTAGGCTCGGCGAGCAGTACTTC. The genes are TRBV7-3 and TRBJ2-7, with 8 bases identical to TRBD2. Per germline, CDR1 SGHTA and CDR2 FQGTGA. J was trimmed by 6 bases and V by 5 bases; bases with no gene match: 12. The CDR3 sequence is 15 residues long.

CDR3 sequence reads: CASSPQGAGSPLHF. CDR3 in DNA: TGTGCCAGCAGCCCACAGGGTGCAGGCTCACCCCTCCACTTT. The chain couples TRBV7-9 to TRBJ1-6; possible D gene TRBD1, 6 bases. CDR3 size: 14 residues. Trimming removed 5 bases at V and 10 bases at J, with 15 bases between. Germline CDR1 and CDR2: SEHNR and FQNEAQ (reference sequence). Supplemented by reference TRBV7-9 and TRBJ1-6, the full variable domain reads DTGVSQNPRHKITKRGQNVTFRCDPISEHNRLYWYRQTLGQGPEFLTYFQNEAQLEKSRLLSDRFSAERPKGSFSTLEIQRTEQGDSAMYLCASSPQGAGSPLHFGNGTRLTVT.

The chain uses TRBV9 and TRBJ1-2, with D possibly matching TRBD1 (6 bases). The length of the CDR3 is 16 residues. Germline-derived CDR1 and CDR2 are SGDLS and YYNGEE. Trimming took off 3 bases at V and 8 bases at J, with 23 bases between the two ends. This CDR3 reads CASSGDPGTLVAGYTF. Written as DNA, the CDR3 is TGTGCCAGCAGCGGGGATCCCGGGACATTGGTCGCAGGCTACACCTTC.

V gene TRBV11-3 combines with J gene TRBJ1-2; the D gene is possibly TRBD1 (6 bases). The germline CDR1 and CDR2 sequences are SGHNT and YENEEA. The CDR3 sequence is 13 residues long. The V gene lost 1 base and the J gene lost 8 bases, with 11 bases spanning the gap. The CDR3 region is CASSLVQGGGYTF. The CDR3 nucleotides are TGTGCCAGCAGCTTAGTACAGGGTGGAGGCTACACCTTC.

This sequence joins TRBV5-3 and TRBJ2-1; 8 nucleotides agree with TRBD1. TRBV5-3 has ORF status, its function being uncertain. The J segment lost 5 bases and the V segment lost 4 bases, leaving 14 bases of the junction unmatched. This CDR3 is 17 amino acids long. The CDR3 nucleotides are TGTGCCAGAAGCGTTGGGTGGACAGGGCGTGGGGACAATGAGCAGTTCTTC. Protein product: CARSVGWTGRGDNEQFF.

The chain uses TRBV11-2 and TRBJ1-6; tentative D call: TRBD1 (6 bases). Trimming took 5 bases from V and 0 from J, leaving 17 bases between them. Looked up from germline, CDR1 is SGHAT and CDR2 is FQNNGV. The CDR3 is made up of 18 amino acids. The CDR3 loop is CASSPSRTDSSYNSPLHF. In nucleotides, the CDR3 is TGTGCCAGCAGCCCATCCCGGACAGACAGCTCCTATAATTCACCCCTCCACTTT.

The chain uses TRBV6-6 and TRBJ2-7; 8 bases map to TRBD2. The germline V gene has CDR1 MNHNY and CDR2 SVGAGI (reference sequence). J lost 3 bases, V lost 7 bases, and 11 bases had no gene match. This CDR3 is 15 amino acids long. CDR3 bases: TGTGCCAGCATCTTAACCTTTGCGGGGGGCTACGAGCAGTACTTC. This codes for CASILTFAGGYEQYF.

This clone was seen a handful of times. The chain is built from TRBV4-1 and TRBJ1-1; 8 bases are a match to TRBD1. CDR3 length: 15 residues. The junction had 6 bases not matched to a gene; V was cut back by 1 base and J by 5 bases. Germline lookup yields CDR1 MGHRA and CDR2 YSYEKL. The CDR3 is CASSQGGQGGTEAFF. In DNA form, the CDR3 reads TGCGCCAGCAGCCAAGGTGGACAGGGAGGGACTGAAGCTTTCTTT.

This clone was counted a few times. The chain employs TRBV5-5 and TRBJ1-1; possibly TRBD1 for D (5 bases). Germline values: CDR1 SGHKS, CDR2 YYEKEE (reference sequence). V lost 6 bases and J 1 base, leaving 13 bases between the germline ends. The CDR3 runs to 14 residues. CDR3 amino acids: CASNLLGGNTEAFF. CDR3 in DNA: TGTGCCAGCAACCTCTTGGGGGGGAACACTGAAGCTTTCTTT. The whole variable domain, filled in from reference TRBV5-5 and TRBJ1-1, reads DAGVTQSPTHLIKTRGQQVTLRCSPISGHKSVSWYQQVLGQGPQFIFQYYEKEERGRGNFPDRFSARQFPNYSSELNVNALLLGDSALYLCASNLLGGNTEAFFGQGTRLTVV.

V and J are TRBV6-5 and TRBJ1-2; D perhaps matches TRBD1 (6 bases). There are 16 residues in the CDR3. V gave up 2 bases and J gave up 0 bases, with 13 bases separating them. Germline V gene sequence: CDR1 MNHEY, CDR2 SVGAGI. DNA for the CDR3: TGTGCCAGCAGTTACGCCTGGGGGGGCGCTAACTATGGCTACACCTTC. Translated: CASSYAWGGANYGYTF.